Following are 18 T cell receptor beta chains from one sample sequenced in a study of T cell clonotyping in hematopoietic cell transplantation. Sequenced by immunoSEQ multiplex PCR; TCRdb stores in-frame clones only, minus some. The sample records some 40,000 clones, about 93% being singletons. Sequencing was performed on peripheral blood mononuclear cells. The receptors were sampled from a woman aged 50 to 60 in good health. Some clones in this sample may be carry-over from other donors' samples.

The chain couples TRBV7-3 to TRBJ2-3; D may be TRBD1 or TRBD2 (6 bases each). Trimming pared 5 bases from V and 2 bases from J, leaving 11 bases between. Germline values: CDR1 SGHTA, CDR2 FQGTGA. CDR3 size: 14 residues. The CDR3 here is CASSPGAITDTQYF. In DNA form, the CDR3 reads TGTGCCAGCAGCCCGGGGGCCATCACAGATACGCAGTATTTT.

This clone has only a few counts. The chain combines TRBV9 with TRBJ1-6; tentatively, D is TRBD1 (6 bases). V dropped 0 bases and J dropped 10 bases, with 11 bases sitting between them. Germline CDR1 reads SGDLS; CDR2 reads YYNGEE. This CDR3 region has 14 residues. CDR3 DNA sequence: TGTGCCAGCAGCGTAGCCAGGGGCGGGTCACCCCTCCACTTT. Amino acids: CASSVARGGSPLHF. The full variable domain, its missing parts supplied by reference TRBV9 and TRBJ1-6, is DSGVTQTPKHLITATGQRVTLRCSPRSGDLSVYWYQQSLDQGLQFLIQYYNGEERAKGNILERFSAQQFPDLHSELNLSSLELGDSALYFCASSVARGGSPLHFGNGTRLTVT.

This clone was counted once. The same CDR3 arises from other DNA sequences in this sample as well. J is TRBJ1-6 and V is TRBV7-9; D ambiguous. This CDR3 is 14 amino acids long. Per germline, CDR1 SEHNR and CDR2 FQNEAQ (reference sequence). Trimming pared 1 base from V and 9 bases from J, leaving 10 bases between. The CDR3 loop reads CASSLDGFGSPLHF. The CDR3 bases are TGTGCCAGCAGCTTAGATGGGTTCGGTTCACCCCTCCACTTT.

V is TRBV6-5 and J is TRBJ2-3; 7 bases are a match to TRBD2. Germline V gives CDR1 MNHEY, CDR2 SVGAGI. V was pared by 6 bases and J by 2 bases, with 8 bases of the junction left unmatched. The CDR3 has 15 residues. The CDR3 loop is CASRGDYGSTDTQYF. For the CDR3, the DNA is TGTGCCAGCAGGGGGGACTACGGTTCCACAGATACGCAGTATTTT.

V is TRBV7-2 and J is TRBJ2-1; tentative D call: TRBD2 (6 bases). Germline CDR1 is SGHTA and CDR2 is FQGNSA. This CDR3 has 15 residues. The V and J ends lost 1 base and 10 bases respectively, with 17 bases between them. The CDR3 reads CASSLESGFAGEQFF. CDR3 DNA sequence: TGTGCCAGCAGCTTAGAAAGCGGGTTCGCGGGGGAGCAGTTCTTC.

The chain uses TRBV4-1 and TRBJ2-1, with TRBD2 identical over 7 bases. With V trimmed by 0 bases and J by 10 bases, 9 bases remained unmatched. This CDR3 is built from 15 residues. Per germline, CDR1 MGHRA and CDR2 YSYEKL. This chain's CDR3 is CASSQDTGGRVEQFF. Written as DNA, the CDR3 is TGCGCCAGCAGCCAAGATACGGGGGGTAGAGTGGAGCAGTTCTTC.

The chain joins TRBV19 to TRBJ1-1; no clear D. The CDR3 contains 14 residues. Per the germline V gene, CDR1 is LNHDA and CDR2 is SQIVND (reference sequence). Trimming took 2 bases from V and 1 from J, leaving 8 bases between them. CDR3 sequence (DNA): TGTGCCAGTAGTATAATGGCAGGGAACACTGAAGCTTTCTTT. Translating it yields CASSIMAGNTEAFF.

The J gene is TRBJ2-7, the V gene TRBV5-4; D remains ambiguous. This CDR3 comprises 14 residues. Germline-derived CDR1 and CDR2 are SGHNT and YYREEE (reference sequence). Deletions cut 4 bases from V and 0 bases from J, with 11 bases between. The CDR3 region has the DNA TGTGCCAGCAGCCGAGATGCAGCCTCCTACGAGCAGTACTTC. It yields the protein CASSRDAASYEQYF.

The chain employs TRBV4-3 and TRBJ1-6, with D hard to call. Trimming stripped 0 bases from V and 9 bases from J, with 12 bases between. The CDR3 has 15 amino acids. Germline CDR1 LGHNA, CDR2 YSLEER. This CDR3 is CASSQDKESTSPLHF. CDR3 DNA sequence: TGCGCCAGCAGCCAAGATAAGGAGTCAACTTCACCCCTCCACTTT.

The CDR3 coding sequence is TGTGCCATCAGTGATGGTGTAACAGCCCGGGCTTTCTTT. It encodes CAISDGVTARAFF. V and J are TRBV10-3 and TRBJ1-1; D remains ambiguous. Germline CDR1 and CDR2: ENHRY and SYGVKD. V lost 3 bases to trimming and J lost 11 bases, with 16 bases between them. This CDR3 is 13 amino acids long.

The chain carries TRBV27 and TRBJ1-2; weak D call: TRBD1 (5 bases). Per the germline V gene, CDR1 is MNHEY and CDR2 is SMNVEV (reference sequence). The V end lost 6 bases, the J end lost 5 bases, and 19 bases lay between the germline ends. This CDR3 has 15 residues. DNA of the CDR3: TGTGCCAGCAGGGTTACCCGGGGCCTCCTTTATGGCTACACCTTC. Translation gives CASRVTRGLLYGYTF.

V usage is TRBV6-5 and J usage is TRBJ1-6; D is perhaps TRBD1 (6 bases). V was trimmed by 7 bases and J by 7 bases, leaving 11 bases between them. The CDR3 runs to 13 residues. CDR1 and CDR2 from the germline V gene are MNHEY and SVGAGI. CDR3 nucleotide sequence: TGTGCCAGCACCGAGAGGGGGAATTCACCCCTCCACTTT. This encodes CASTERGNSPLHF.

This chain links TRBV6-1 with TRBJ1-5; tentative D call: TRBD1 (5 bases). Between the trimmed V and J ends, which lost 6 bases and 6 bases, there was a span of 18 bases. The CDR3 length is 15 residues. Germline V gene lookup returns CDR1 MNHNS and CDR2 SASEGT. CDR3 sequence (DNA): TGTGCCAGCAGGGAGGGACGGGCGGGGATTCAGCCCCAGCATTTT. Its protein product is CASREGRAGIQPQHF.

The chain combines TRBV4-3 with TRBJ1-4, with no clear D. Germline lookup yields CDR1 LGHNA and CDR2 YSLEER. V lost 3 bases to trimming and J lost 3 bases, with 8 bases between them. This CDR3 comprises 14 residues. The CDR3 DNA sequence: TGCGCCAGCAGCCAGAACGGTCCTAATGAAAAACTGTTTTTT. Protein: CASSQNGPNEKLFF.

With regard to this clone: One end of the junction does not line up with germline, which may come from a read error. The rearrangement links TRBV30 to TRBJ1-2, with a possible D match to TRBD1 (5 bases). There are 11 residues in the CDR3. Germline loops: CDR1 GTSNPN, CDR2 SVGIG (reference sequence). The CDR3 loop is CARRGFYGYTF. CDR3 DNA: TGTGCCCGGAGGGGTTTTTATGGCTACACCTTC.

The rearrangement links TRBV5-1 to TRBJ2-7; the match to TRBD1 covers 11 bases. V dropped 0 bases and J dropped 4; count of bases not matched to a gene: 6. The CDR3 contains 16 residues. Germline V gene lookup returns CDR1 SGHRS and CDR2 YFSETQ. The CDR3 coding sequence is TGCGCCAGCAGCTTGGAGGGGACAGGGGGTTGGTACGAGCAGTACTTC. Its translation: CASSLEGTGGWYEQYF.

The rearrangement uses TRBV25-1 and TRBJ2-2; 8 nucleotides agree with TRBD1. The CDR3 is made up of 17 amino acids. CDR1 MGHDK and CDR2 SYGVNS come from the germline V gene. V was clipped by 1 base and J by 7 bases; unmatched bases: 11. CDR3 sequence (DNA): TGTGCCAGCAGTGAATCGACCGGGACAGGTAGTTTCGGGGAGCTGTTTTTT. Translating it yields CASSESTGTGSFGELFF.

The chain joins TRBV7-6 to TRBJ2-7; 9 nucleotides align to TRBD1. This CDR3 spans 15 amino acids. With 5 bases clipped from V and 5 bases from J, the junction kept 10 bases outside the gene matches. The germline V gene has CDR1 SGHVS and CDR2 FNYEAQ. CDR3 residues: CASSPGTGSVHEQYF. The CDR3 DNA sequence: TGTGCCAGCAGCCCGGGGACAGGGTCTGTCCACGAGCAGTACTTC.